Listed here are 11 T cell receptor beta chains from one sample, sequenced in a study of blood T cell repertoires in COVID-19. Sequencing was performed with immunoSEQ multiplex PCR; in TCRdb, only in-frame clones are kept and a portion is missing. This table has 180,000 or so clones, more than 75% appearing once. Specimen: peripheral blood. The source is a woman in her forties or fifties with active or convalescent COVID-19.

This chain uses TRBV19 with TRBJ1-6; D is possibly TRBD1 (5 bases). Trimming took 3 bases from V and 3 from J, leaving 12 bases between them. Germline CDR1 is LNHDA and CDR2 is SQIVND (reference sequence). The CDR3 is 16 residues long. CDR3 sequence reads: CASSIFQGSYNSPLHF. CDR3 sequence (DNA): TGTGCCAGTAGTATTTTCCAGGGAAGCTATAATTCACCCCTCCACTTT. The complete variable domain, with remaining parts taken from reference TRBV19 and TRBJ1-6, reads DGGITQSPKYLFRKEGQNVTLSCEQNLNHDAMYWYRQDPGQGLRLIYYSQIVNDFQKGDIAEGYSVSREKKESFPLTVTSAQKNPTAFYLCASSIFQGSYNSPLHFGNGTRLTVT.

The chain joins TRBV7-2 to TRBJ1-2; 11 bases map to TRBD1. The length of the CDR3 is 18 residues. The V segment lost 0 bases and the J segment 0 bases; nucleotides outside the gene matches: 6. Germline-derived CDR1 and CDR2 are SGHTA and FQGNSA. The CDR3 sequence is CASSLAPGTGGTNYGYTF. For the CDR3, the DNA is TGTGCCAGCAGCTTAGCGCCCGGGACAGGGGGTACTAACTATGGCTACACCTTC.

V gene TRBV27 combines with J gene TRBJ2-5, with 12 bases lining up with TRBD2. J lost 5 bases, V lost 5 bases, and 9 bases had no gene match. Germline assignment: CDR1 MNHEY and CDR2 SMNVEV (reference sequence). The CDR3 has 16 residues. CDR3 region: CASSPRLAGAGETQYF. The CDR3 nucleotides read TGTGCCAGCAGTCCCCGACTAGCGGGGGCCGGGGAGACCCAGTACTTC.

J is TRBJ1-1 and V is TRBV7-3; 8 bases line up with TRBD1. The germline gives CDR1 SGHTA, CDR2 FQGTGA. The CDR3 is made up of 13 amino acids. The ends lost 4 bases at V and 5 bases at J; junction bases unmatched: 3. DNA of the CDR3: TGTGCCAGCAGCTATACAGGGGGGACTGAAGCTTTCTTT. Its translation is CASSYTGGTEAFF.

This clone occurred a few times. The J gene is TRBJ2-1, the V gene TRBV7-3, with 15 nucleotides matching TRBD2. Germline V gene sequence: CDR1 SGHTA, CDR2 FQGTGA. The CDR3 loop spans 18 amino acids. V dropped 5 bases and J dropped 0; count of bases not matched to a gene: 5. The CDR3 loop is CASSPGLAGGSSYNEQFF. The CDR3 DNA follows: TGTGCCAGCAGCCCGGGACTAGCGGGAGGTAGCTCCTACAATGAGCAGTTCTTC.

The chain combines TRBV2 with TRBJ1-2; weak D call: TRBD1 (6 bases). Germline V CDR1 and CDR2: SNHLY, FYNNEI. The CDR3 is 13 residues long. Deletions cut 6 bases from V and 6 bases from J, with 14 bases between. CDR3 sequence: CASRGGGGNGYTF. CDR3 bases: TGTGCCAGCAGGGGGGGCGGGGGCAATGGCTACACCTTC. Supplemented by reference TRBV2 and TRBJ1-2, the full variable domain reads EPEVTQTPSHQVTQMGQEVILRCVPISNHLYFYWYRQILGQKVEFLVSFYNNEISEKSEIFDDQFSVERPDGSNFTLKIRSTKLEDSAMYFCASRGGGGNGYTFGSGTRLTVV.

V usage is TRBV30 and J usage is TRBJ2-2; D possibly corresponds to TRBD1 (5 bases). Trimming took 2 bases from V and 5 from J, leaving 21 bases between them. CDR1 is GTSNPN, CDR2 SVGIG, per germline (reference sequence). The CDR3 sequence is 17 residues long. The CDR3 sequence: CAWSFESGRGKTGELFF. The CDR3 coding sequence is TGTGCCTGGAGTTTTGAATCCGGAAGGGGAAAGACCGGGGAGCTGTTTTTT.

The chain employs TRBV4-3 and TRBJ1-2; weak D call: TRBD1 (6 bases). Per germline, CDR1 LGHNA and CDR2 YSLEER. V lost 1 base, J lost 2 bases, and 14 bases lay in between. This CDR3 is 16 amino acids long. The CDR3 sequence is CASSQVQGEGNYGYTF. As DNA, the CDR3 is TGCGCCAGCAGCCAAGTACAGGGCGAGGGAAACTATGGCTACACCTTC.

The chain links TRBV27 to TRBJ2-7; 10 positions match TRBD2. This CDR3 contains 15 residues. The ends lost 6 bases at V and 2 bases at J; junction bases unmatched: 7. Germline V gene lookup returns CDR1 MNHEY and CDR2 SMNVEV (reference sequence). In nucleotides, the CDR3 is TGTGCCAGCAGGCAGACTAGCGGGCAAACCTACGAGCAGTACTTC. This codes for CASRQTSGQTYEQYF.

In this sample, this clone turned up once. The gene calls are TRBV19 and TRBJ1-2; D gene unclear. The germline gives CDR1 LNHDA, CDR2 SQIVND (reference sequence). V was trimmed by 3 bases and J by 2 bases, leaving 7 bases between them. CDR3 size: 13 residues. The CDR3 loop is CASSMTENYGYTF. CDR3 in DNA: TGTGCCAGTAGTATGACTGAGAACTATGGCTACACCTTC.

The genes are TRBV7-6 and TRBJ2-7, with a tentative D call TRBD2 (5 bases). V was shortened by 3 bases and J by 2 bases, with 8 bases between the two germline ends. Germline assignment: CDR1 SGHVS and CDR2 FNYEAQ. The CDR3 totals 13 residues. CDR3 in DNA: TGTGCCAGCAGCTTGGCCGGGACCTACGAGCAGTACTTC. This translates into CASSLAGTYEQYF.